The present entry profiles one T cell receptor (beta chain) with its context. These data are taken from a study of blood T cell repertoires in COVID-19. The CDR3 extends over 13 amino acids. Germline loops: CDR1 SQVTM, CDR2 ANQGSEA. Trimming stripped 6 bases from V and 2 bases from J, with 14 bases between. Study processing details: The assay estimated nucleated cells by amplifying reference gene primers. Only in-frame clones appear in the TCRdb table, and some are missing; sequencing was by immunoSEQ multiplex PCR. D and trimming were read from the DNA, whereas the V and J calls and clone size are those reported in that table. Among around 200,000 clones, 85% were seen once, and the ten largest hold roughly a sixth.

The clonotype was recovered from a man aged 40-49 years who had recovered from COVID-19. Sequencing was carried out using PBMCs or T cells enriched from blood (not recorded which). The rearrangement uses TRBV29-1 and TRBJ2-7, with D maybe TRBD1 (5 bases). The CDR3 DNA follows: TGCAGCGTGCTAAGGGGTCCCCCCTACGAGCAGTACTTC. Its protein is CSVLRGPPYEQYF.